One sample yielded the 9 T cell receptor beta chains listed below, sequenced in a study of shared clonotypes between healthy human individuals. Libraries were prepared by immunoSEQ multiplex PCR; TCRdb keeps only in-frame clonotypes and omits some of them. The profile shows over a million clones, around 78% of them singletons. The sample taken for sequencing was memory CD4+ T cells from PBMCs. The subset is: CD45RA-negative fraction. All receptors derive from a man in his late teens or twenties in good health. Some clones in this sample may be carry-over from other donors' samples.

The V and J genes are TRBV19 and TRBJ2-7; 7 bases line up with TRBD2. This CDR3 has 15 residues. Germline V gene lookup returns CDR1 LNHDA and CDR2 SQIVND (reference sequence). V shed 3 bases and J 2 bases; nucleotides not matched to a gene: 7. The CDR3 spells CASSIGGGDPYEQYF. The CDR3 DNA reads TGTGCCAGTAGTATTGGGGGGGGTGACCCCTACGAGCAGTACTTC. Combining the CDR3 with reference TRBV19 and TRBJ2-7 gives the whole variable domain DGGITQSPKYLFRKEGQNVTLSCEQNLNHDAMYWYRQDPGQGLRLIYYSQIVNDFQKGDIAEGYSVSREKKESFPLTVTSAQKNPTAFYLCASSIGGGDPYEQYFGPGTRLTVT.

To note about this clone: The sample holds other DNA sequences that translate to the same CDR3. J is TRBJ1-3 and V is TRBV7-6; 7 bases match TRBD1. Germline lookup yields CDR1 SGHVS and CDR2 FNYEAQ. J lost 0 bases, V lost 5 bases, and 7 bases had no gene match. This CDR3 has 16 amino acids. CDR3 loop: CASSLGQASSGNTIYF. As DNA, the CDR3 is TGTGCCAGCAGCCTCGGACAGGCAAGCTCTGGAAACACCATATATTTT.

J is TRBJ1-5 and V is TRBV6-6; D not certain. The CDR3 has 13 residues. Trimming removed 10 bases at V and 1 base at J, with 11 bases between. From germline, CDR1 is MNHNY and CDR2 SVGAGI (reference sequence). CDR3: CATGRLSNQPQHF. The CDR3 region has the DNA TGTGCCACCGGACGGCTAAGCAATCAGCCCCAGCATTTT.

This clone appeared a single time. The chain couples TRBV2 to TRBJ2-3; D might be TRBD2 (5 bases). CDR3 length: 15 amino acids. Germline V gene data show CDR1 as SNHLY and CDR2 as FYNNEI. Trimming left V 1 base short and J 2 bases short, with 10 bases between. The CDR3 loop is CASSEGTSYTDTQYF. The CDR3 DNA reads as TGTGCCAGCAGTGAAGGGACTTCCTACACAGATACGCAGTATTTT.

This rearrangement joins TRBV11-2 to TRBJ1-1; D uncertain. V shed 5 bases and J shed 3 bases, with 7 bases lying between them. The CDR3 is made up of 12 amino acids. Germline CDR1 SGHAT, CDR2 FQNNGV. In DNA form, the CDR3 reads TGTGCCAGCAGCCCCTCGTACACTGAAGCTTTCTTT. It specifies CASSPSYTEAFF.

The CDR3 sequence: CASSSQGSVGGYTF. CDR3 DNA sequence: TGTGCCAGCAGCTCTCAGGGGAGTGTGGGTGGCTACACCTTC. The rearrangement links TRBV7-8 to TRBJ1-2, with D maybe TRBD1 (6 bases). This CDR3 is built from 14 residues. Trimming took 4 bases from V and 7 from J, leaving 16 bases between them. Per germline, CDR1 SGHVS and CDR2 FQNEAQ. Complete variable domain (other parts from reference TRBV7-8 and TRBJ1-2): GAGVSQSPRYKVAKRGQDVALRCDPISGHVSLFWYQQALGQGPEFLTYFQNEAQLDKSGLPSDRFFAERPEGSVSTLKIQRTQQEDSAVYLCASSSQGSVGGYTFGSGTRLTVV.

The DNA for the CDR3 is TGTGCCAGTAGTATACGGATCACAGATACGCAGTATTTT. Protein product: CASSIRITDTQYF. This sequence joins TRBV19 and TRBJ2-3, with D uncertain. V shed 2 bases and J shed 2 bases, with 5 bases lying between them. Germline assignment: CDR1 LNHDA and CDR2 SQIVND (reference sequence). The CDR3 consists of 13 residues. The whole variable domain, remainder taken from reference TRBV19 and TRBJ2-3, is DGGITQSPKYLFRKEGQNVTLSCEQNLNHDAMYWYRQDPGQGLRLIYYSQIVNDFQKGDIAEGYSVSREKKESFPLTVTSAQKNPTAFYLCASSIRITDTQYFGPGTRLTVL.

The V and J genes are TRBV7-3 and TRBJ2-1, with 9 nucleotides matching TRBD2. V was pared by 1 base and J by 6 bases, with 4 bases of the junction left unmatched. Per the germline V gene, CDR1 is SGHTA and CDR2 is FQGTGA. CDR3 length: 15 residues. CDR3 sequence: CASSLNSGSFNEQFF. The CDR3 DNA reads as TGTGCCAGCAGCTTAAATAGCGGGAGTTTCAATGAGCAGTTCTTC.

This clone was recorded once. The chain joins TRBV6-5 to TRBJ2-2; TRBD2 matches at 8 bases. The V and J ends lost 0 bases and 6 bases, in that order; junction bases with no gene match: 6. Germline V gene sequence: CDR1 MNHEY, CDR2 SVGAGI. This CDR3 region has 16 residues. The CDR3 region has the DNA TGTGCCAGCAGTTACTCGAGTGGGGGACTAGCCGGGGAGCTGTTTTTT. Translating it yields CASSYSSGGLAGELFF.